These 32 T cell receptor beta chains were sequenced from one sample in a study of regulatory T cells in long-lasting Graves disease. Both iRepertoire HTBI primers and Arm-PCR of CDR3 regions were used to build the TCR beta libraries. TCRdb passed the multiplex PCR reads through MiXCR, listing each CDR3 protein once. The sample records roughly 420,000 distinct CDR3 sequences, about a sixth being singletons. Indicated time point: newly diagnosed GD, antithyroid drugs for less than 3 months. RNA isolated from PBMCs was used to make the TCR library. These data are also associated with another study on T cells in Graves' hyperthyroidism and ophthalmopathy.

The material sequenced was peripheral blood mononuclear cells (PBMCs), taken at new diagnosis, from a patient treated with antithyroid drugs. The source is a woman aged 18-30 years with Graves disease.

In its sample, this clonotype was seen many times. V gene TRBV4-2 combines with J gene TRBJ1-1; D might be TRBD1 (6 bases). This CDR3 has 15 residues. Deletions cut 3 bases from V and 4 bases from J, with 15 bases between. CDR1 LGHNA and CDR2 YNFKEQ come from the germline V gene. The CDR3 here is CASSQEAGEGTEAFF. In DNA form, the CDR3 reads TGTGCCAGCAGCCAGGAAGCAGGGGAAGGCACTGAAGCTTTCTTT.

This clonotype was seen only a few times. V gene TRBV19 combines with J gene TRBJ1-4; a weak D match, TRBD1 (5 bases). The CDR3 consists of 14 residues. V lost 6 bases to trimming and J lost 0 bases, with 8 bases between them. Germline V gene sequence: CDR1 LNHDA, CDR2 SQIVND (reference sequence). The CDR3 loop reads CASRGLATNEKLFF. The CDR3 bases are TGTGCCAGTAGGGGGCTGGCAACTAATGAAAAACTGTTTTTT.

This CDR3 reads CASRSRPGRREETQYF. CDR3 DNA: TGTGCCAGCAGATCTCGACCGGGACGCCGGGAAGAGACCCAGTACTTC. The chain joins TRBV27 to TRBJ2-5; D might be TRBD1 or TRBD2, each matching 5 bases. V lost 6 bases, J lost 3 bases, and 20 bases lay in between. CDR1 MNHEY and CDR2 SMNVEV come from the germline V gene (reference sequence). The CDR3 is 16 amino acids.

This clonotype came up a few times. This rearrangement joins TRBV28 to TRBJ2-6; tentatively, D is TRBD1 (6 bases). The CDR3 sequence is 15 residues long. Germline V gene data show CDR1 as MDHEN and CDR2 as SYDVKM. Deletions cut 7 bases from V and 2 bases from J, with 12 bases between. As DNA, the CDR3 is TGTGCCAGCAAGCGACAGGTTGCTGGGGCCAACGTCCTGACTTTC. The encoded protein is CASKRQVAGANVLTF.

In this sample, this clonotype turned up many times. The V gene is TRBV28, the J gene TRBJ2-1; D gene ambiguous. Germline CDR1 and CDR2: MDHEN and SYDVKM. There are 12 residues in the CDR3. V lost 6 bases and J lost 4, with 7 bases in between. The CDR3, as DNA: TGTGCCAGCAGACCTCAGTACAATGAGCAGTTCTTC. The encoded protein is CASRPQYNEQFF.

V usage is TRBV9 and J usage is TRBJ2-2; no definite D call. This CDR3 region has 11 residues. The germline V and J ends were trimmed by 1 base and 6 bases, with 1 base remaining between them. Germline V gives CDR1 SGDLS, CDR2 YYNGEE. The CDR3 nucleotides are TGTGCCAGCAGCGTACCCGGGGAGCTGTTTTTT. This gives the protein CASSVPGELFF.

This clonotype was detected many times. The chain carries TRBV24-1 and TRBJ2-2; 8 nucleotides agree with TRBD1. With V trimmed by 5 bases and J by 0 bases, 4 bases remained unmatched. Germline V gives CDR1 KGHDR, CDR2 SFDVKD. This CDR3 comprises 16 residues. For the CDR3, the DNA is TGTGCCACCAGTGGGTCGACAGGGGCGAACACCGGGGAGCTGTTTTTT. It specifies CATSGSTGANTGELFF.

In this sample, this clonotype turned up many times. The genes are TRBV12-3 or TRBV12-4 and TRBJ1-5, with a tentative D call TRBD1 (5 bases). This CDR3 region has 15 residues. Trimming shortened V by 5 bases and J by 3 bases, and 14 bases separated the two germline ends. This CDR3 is CASSPSEGNNQPQHF. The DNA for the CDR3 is TGTGCCAGCAGTCCGTCCGAGGGGAACAATCAGCCCCAGCATTTT.

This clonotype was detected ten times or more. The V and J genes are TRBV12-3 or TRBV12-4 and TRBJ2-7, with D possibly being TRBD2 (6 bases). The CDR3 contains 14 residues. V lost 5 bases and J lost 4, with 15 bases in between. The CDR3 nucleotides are TGTGCCAGCAGTCTCTCGACTAGTCAGTACGAGCAGTACTTC. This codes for CASSLSTSQYEQYF.

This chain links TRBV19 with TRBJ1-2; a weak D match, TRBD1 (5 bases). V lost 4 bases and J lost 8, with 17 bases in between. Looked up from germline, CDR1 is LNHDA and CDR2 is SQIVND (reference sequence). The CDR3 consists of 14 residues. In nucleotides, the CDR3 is TGTGCCAGTAGTACCATCCCACAGACAGACGGCTACACCTTC. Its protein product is CASSTIPQTDGYTF.

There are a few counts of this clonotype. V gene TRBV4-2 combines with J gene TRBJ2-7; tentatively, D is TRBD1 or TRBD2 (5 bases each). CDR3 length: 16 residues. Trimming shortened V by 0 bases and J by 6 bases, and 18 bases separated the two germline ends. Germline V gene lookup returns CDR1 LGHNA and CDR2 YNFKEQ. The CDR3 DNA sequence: TGTGCCAGCAGCCAAGAAGGGGCTCCGGGAAAGGGCGAGCAGTACTTC. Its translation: CASSQEGAPGKGEQYF.

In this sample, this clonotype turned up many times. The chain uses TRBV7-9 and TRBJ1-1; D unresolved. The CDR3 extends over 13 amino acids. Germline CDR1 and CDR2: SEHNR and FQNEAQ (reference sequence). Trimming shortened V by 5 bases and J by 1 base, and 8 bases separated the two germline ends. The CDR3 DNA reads TGTGCCAGCAGCCTAACACAGAACACTGAAGCTTTCTTT. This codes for CASSLTQNTEAFF.

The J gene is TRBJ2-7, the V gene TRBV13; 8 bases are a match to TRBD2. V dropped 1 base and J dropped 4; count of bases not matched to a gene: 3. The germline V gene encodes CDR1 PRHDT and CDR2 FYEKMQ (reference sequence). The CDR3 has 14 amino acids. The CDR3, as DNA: TGTGCCAGCAGCTTAGAGCGGGAGACATACGAGCAGTACTTC. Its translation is CASSLERETYEQYF.

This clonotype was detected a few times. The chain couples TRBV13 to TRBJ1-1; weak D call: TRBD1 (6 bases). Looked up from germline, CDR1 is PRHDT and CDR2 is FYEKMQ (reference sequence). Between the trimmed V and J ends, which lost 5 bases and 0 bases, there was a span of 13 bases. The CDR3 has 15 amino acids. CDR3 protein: CASSPRGHMNTEAFF. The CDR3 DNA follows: TGTGCCAGCAGCCCCCGGGGACACATGAACACTGAAGCTTTCTTT.

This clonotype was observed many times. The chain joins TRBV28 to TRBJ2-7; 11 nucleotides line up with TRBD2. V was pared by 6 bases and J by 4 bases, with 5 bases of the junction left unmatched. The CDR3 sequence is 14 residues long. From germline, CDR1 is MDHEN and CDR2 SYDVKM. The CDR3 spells CASRNSGRVYEQYF. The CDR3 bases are TGTGCCAGCAGAAATAGCGGGAGGGTATACGAGCAGTACTTC. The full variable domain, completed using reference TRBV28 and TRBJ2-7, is DVKVTQSSRYLVKRTGEKVFLECVQDMDHENMFWYRQDPGLGLRLIYFSYDVKMKEKGDIPEGYSVSREKKERFSLILESASTNQTSMYLCASRNSGRVYEQYFGPGTRLTVT.

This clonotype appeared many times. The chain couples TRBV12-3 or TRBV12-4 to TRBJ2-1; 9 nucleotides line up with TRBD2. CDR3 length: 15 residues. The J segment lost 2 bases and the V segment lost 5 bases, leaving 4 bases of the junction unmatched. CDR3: CASSTTSGAYNEQFF. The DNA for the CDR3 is TGTGCCAGCAGTACGACTAGCGGAGCCTACAATGAGCAGTTCTTC.

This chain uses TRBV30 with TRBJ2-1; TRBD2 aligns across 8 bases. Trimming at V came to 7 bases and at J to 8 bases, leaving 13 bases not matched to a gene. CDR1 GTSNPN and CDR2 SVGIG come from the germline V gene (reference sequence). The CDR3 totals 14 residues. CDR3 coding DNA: TGTGCCTCAAACAAAGCGGGAGTAAGGGATGAGCAGTTCTTC. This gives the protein CASNKAGVRDEQFF.

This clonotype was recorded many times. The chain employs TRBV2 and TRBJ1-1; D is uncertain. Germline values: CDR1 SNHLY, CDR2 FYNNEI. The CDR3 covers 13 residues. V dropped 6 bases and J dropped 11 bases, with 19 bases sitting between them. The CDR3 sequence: CASRRGGHTPAFF. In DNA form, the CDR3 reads TGTGCCAGCAGGCGAGGAGGGCACACGCCGGCTTTCTTT.

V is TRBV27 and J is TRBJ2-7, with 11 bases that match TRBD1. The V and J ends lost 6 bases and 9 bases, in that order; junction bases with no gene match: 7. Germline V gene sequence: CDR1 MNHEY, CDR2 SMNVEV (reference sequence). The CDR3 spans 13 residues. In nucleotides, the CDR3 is TGTGCCAGCAGACGGGACAGGGGGGTCGGGCAGTACTTC. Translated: CASRRDRGVGQYF.

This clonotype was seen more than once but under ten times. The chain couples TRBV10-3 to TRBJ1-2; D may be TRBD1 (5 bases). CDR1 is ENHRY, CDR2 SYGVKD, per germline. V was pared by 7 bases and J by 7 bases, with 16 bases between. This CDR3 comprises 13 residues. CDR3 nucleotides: TGTGCCATCACCACGAAACGGGGGTTTGGCTACACCTTC. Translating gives CAITTKRGFGYTF.

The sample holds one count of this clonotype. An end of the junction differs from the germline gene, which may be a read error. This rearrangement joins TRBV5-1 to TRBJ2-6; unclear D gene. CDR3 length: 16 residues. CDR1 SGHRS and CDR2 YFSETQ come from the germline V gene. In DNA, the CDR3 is TGCGCCAGCAGCGGGGTGCAGAACTCTGGGTCCAACGTCCTGACTTTC. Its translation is CASSGVQNSGSNVLTF.

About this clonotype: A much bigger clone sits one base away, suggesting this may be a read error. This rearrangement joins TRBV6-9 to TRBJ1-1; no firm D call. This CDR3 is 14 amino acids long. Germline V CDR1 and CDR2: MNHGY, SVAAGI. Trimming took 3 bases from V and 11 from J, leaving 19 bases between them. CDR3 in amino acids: CASSYGPGTGMAFF. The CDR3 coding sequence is TGTGCCAGCAGTTACGGGCCGGGAACGGGGATGGCTTTCTTT.

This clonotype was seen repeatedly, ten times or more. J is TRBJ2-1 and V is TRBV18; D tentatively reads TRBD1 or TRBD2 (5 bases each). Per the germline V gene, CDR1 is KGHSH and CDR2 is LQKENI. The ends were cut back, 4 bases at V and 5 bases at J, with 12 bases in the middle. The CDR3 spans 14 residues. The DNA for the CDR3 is TGTGCCAGCTCACTGCTGGGACGGGACAATGAGCAGTTCTTC. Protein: CASSLLGRDNEQFF.

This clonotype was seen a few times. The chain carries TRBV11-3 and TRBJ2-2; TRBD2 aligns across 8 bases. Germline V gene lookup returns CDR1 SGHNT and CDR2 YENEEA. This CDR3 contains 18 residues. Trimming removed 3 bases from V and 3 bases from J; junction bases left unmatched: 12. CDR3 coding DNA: TGTGCCAGCAGCTTTAGAGGGAGCGGGAGTAAGGACACCGGGGAGCTGTTTTTT. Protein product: CASSFRGSGSKDTGELFF.

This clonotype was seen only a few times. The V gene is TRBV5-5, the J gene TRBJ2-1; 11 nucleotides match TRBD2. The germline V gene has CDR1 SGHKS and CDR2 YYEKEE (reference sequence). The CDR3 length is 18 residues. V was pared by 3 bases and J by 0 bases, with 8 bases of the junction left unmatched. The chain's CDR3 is CASSYRTSGLSSYNEQFF. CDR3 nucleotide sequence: TGTGCCAGCAGCTACCGGACTAGCGGGTTGAGCTCCTACAATGAGCAGTTCTTC.

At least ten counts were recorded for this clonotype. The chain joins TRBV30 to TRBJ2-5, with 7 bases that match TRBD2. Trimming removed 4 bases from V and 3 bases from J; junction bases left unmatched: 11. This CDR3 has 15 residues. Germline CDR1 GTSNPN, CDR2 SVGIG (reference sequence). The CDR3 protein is CAWTSGLNAKETQYF. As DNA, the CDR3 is TGTGCCTGGACTAGCGGTCTAAATGCTAAAGAGACCCAGTACTTC.

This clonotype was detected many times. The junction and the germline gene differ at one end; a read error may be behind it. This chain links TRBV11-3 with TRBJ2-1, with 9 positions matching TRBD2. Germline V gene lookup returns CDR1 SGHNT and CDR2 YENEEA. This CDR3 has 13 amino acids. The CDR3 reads CASSPRLAALQLF. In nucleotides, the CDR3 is TGTGCCAGCAGCCCAAGACTAGCGGCCCTCCAGCTCTTC.

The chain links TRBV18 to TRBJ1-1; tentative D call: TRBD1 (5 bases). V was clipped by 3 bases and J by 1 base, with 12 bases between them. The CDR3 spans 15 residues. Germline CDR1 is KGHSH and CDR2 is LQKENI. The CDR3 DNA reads TGTGCCAGCTCACCTCTAGGGGACTGGAACACTGAAGCTTTCTTT. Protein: CASSPLGDWNTEAFF.

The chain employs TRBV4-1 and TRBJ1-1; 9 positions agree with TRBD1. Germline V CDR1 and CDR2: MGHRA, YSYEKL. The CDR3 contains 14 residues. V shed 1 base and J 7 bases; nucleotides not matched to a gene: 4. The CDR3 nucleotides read TGCGCCAGCAGCCAAGTCGGGACAGGGTTTGAAGCTTTCTTT. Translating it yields CASSQVGTGFEAFF.

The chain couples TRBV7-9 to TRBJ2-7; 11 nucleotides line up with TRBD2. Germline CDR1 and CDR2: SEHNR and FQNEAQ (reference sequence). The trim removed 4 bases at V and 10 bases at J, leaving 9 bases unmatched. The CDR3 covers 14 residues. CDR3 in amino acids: CASSSGLAGTIQYF. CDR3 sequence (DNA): TGTGCCAGCAGCTCCGGACTAGCGGGTACAATACAGTACTTC.

CDR3: CASSYGTSGRSKNIQYF. DNA of the CDR3: TGTGCCAGCAGTTACGGGACTAGCGGGAGATCCAAAAACATTCAGTACTTC. The gene calls are TRBV6-2 or TRBV6-3 and TRBJ2-4; the match to TRBD2 covers 14 bases. The germline CDR1 and CDR2 sequences are MNHEY and SVGEGT. Trimming took 2 bases from V and 2 from J; bases not matched to a gene: 2. The CDR3 has 17 residues.

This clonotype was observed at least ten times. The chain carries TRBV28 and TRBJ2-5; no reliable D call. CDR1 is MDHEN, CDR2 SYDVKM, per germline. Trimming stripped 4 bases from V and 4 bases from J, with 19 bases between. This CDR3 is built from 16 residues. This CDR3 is CASSSRQRSPIETQYF. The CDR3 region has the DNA TGTGCCAGCAGTTCGCGGCAGAGATCCCCGATAGAGACCCAGTACTTC. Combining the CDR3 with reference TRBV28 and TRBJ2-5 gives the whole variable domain DVKVTQSSRYLVKRTGEKVFLECVQDMDHENMFWYRQDPGLGLRLIYFSYDVKMKEKGDIPEGYSVSREKKERFSLILESASTNQTSMYLCASSSRQRSPIETQYFGPGTRLLVL.